This TCR beta chain was documented in a study of cytomegalovirus exposure and HLA in healthy donors. CDR3 length equals 14 residues. V lost 4 bases and J 7 bases, leaving 17 bases between the germline ends. Germline V gene sequence: CDR1 SGDLS, CDR2 YYNGEE. PCR primers comprised 60 Vbeta and 13 Jbeta primers. Assay used: immunoSEQ multiplex PCR; TCRdb lists only in-frame clones, some missing. Of over 110,000 clones listed, around 77% are singletons. As for this clone: Its specificity is unknown.

The study, taken as a whole, reports: In a later analysis, compared with equally common non-associated chains, HLA-associated beta chains were more expanded. Investigators reported 164 TCR beta chains as tied to cytomegalovirus.

The sequence came from a man younger than 35 in good health and CMV-seronegative. Sequences were obtained from PBMCs. The chain couples TRBV9 to TRBJ2-5, with D possibly being TRBD1 (6 bases). This CDR3 reads CASSPSGQGMTQYF. The CDR3 coding sequence is TGTGCCAGCAGCCCGTCGGGCCAGGGGATGACCCAGTACTTC.